This is a list of T cell receptor beta chains from one sample in a study of patients and donors after allogeneic stem cell transplantation. TCRdb analysed the RT-PCR reads with MiXCR anew, one entry per CDR3 protein. The data show approximately 170,000 distinct CDR3 sequences, nearly 25% seen once. Sequences were obtained from blood, either unsorted or a sorted T cell fraction (not recorded which). The source is a human donor who was either an allogeneic HSCT recipient or a stem cell or donor lymphocyte infusion donor (not recorded which). It is not recorded whose cells these are; they may come from a transplant donor. Both conserved end residues are part of each CDR3. A D gene is named only where the DNA matches it firmly. Rows may omit the clone size; those that give it use once, few, many or a size class.

size,V,J,D,CDR3,DNA
few,TRBV9,TRBJ2-3,NA,CASSPEGRTDTQYF,TGTGCCAGCAGCCCCGAAGGTAGGACAGATACGCAGTATTTT
many,TRBV7-2,TRBJ1-2,TRBD1,CASSVTGNYGYTF,TGTGCCAGCAGCGTGACAGGGAACTATGGCTACACCTTC
few,TRBV29-1,TRBJ1-1,NA,CSIELPPGQMNTEAFF,TGCAGCATTGAGCTTCCTCCGGGACAAATGAACACTGAAGCTTTCTTT
NA,TRBV12-3/TRBV12-4,TRBJ1-2,NA,CASSLSRGGDGYTF,TGTGCCAGCAGTCTCTCTCGGGGAGGTGATGGCTACACCTTC
NA,TRBV12-3/TRBV12-4,TRBJ2-1,NA,CAIKALTGGNEQFF,TGTGCCATCAAAGCCCTGACAGGAGGTAATGAGCAGTTCTTC
NA,TRBV28,TRBJ2-5,NA,CASSSHRQFSMYQETQYF,TGTGCCAGCAGTTCCCACCGACAGTTTTCTATGTACCAAGAGACCCAGTACTTC
few,TRBV7-9,TRBJ1-1,NA,CASRVWGVKNTEAFF,TGTGCCAGCAGAGTCTGGGGTGTAAAGAACACTGAAGCTTTCTTT
NA,TRBV29-1,TRBJ1-4,TRBD1,CSVIQGKGNEKLFF,TGCAGCGTCATACAGGGGAAGGGTAATGAAAAACTGTTTTTT
few,TRBV4-1,TRBJ2-1,TRBD2,CASSQETSGYYNEQFF,TGCGCCAGCAGCCAAGAGACTAGCGGGTACTACAATGAGCAGTTCTTC
few,TRBV20-1,TRBJ1-4,NA,CSAAGEKLFF,TGCAGTGCCGCGGGTGAAAAACTGTTTTTT
many,TRBV5-1,TRBJ1-2,NA,CASSLRTDNYGYTF,TGCGCCAGCAGCCTTCGGACAGACAACTATGGCTACACCTTC
NA,TRBV12-3/TRBV12-4,TRBJ1-5,NA,CASSFQEGQPQHF,TGTGCCAGCAGTTTCCAAGAAGGGCAGCCCCAGCATTTT
many,TRBV5-4,TRBJ1-6,NA,CASSLGGGWNSPLHF,TGTGCCAGCAGCTTGGGGGGGGGCTGGAATTCACCCCTCCACTTT
few,TRBV10-3,TRBJ2-4,NA,CAISEEGSGRVIQYF,TGTGCCATCAGTGAAGAAGGGAGTGGCAGGGTCATTCAGTACTTC
NA,TRBV5-1,TRBJ2-1,TRBD1,CASSPGTGGTAYNEQFF,TGCGCCAGCAGCCCTGGGACAGGGGGAACGGCCTACAATGAGCAGTTCTTC
many,TRBV12-3/TRBV12-4,TRBJ1-2,TRBD1,CASSILTGQGVYGYTF,TGTGCCAGCAGTATCCTAACGGGACAGGGTGTCTATGGCTACACCTTC
few,TRBV20-1,TRBJ2-4,TRBD1,CSAEDRGLAKNIQYF,TGCAGTGCCGAGGACAGGGGCCTAGCCAAAAACATTCAGTACTTC
NA,TRBV6-1,TRBJ2-3,NA,CASSHIRENPSDTQYF,TGTGCCAGCAGTCATATCAGAGAGAACCCAAGCGATACGCAGTATTTT
NA,TRBV7-2,TRBJ1-5,NA,CASSGRDQPQHF,TGTGCCAGCAGCGGGAGGGATCAGCCCCAGCATTTT
few,TRBV20-1,TRBJ1-3,NA,CSARIRGFSGNTIYF,TGCAGTGCTAGAATCAGGGGTTTCTCTGGAAACACCATATATTTT
NA,TRBV24-1,TRBJ2-1,TRBD2,CATSAPGSGSTLPYNEQFF,TGTGCCACCAGTGCACCGGGTAGCGGGAGCACCCTTCCCTACAATGAGCAGTTCTTC
few,TRBV12-3/TRBV12-4,TRBJ2-1,NA,CASRQRNEQFF,TGTGCCAGCAGACAGCGGAATGAGCAGTTCTTC
NA,TRBV5-5,TRBJ2-1,TRBD2,CASSFGLDSYNEQFF,TGTGCCAGCAGCTTTGGACTAGACTCCTACAATGAGCAGTTCTTC
few,TRBV5-1,TRBJ2-7,NA,CASSFDSSYEQYF,TGCGCCAGCAGCTTCGACAGCTCCTACGAGCAGTACTTC
once,TRBV5-1,TRBJ1-2,NA,CASSLAWGSSDGYTF,TGCGCCAGCAGCTTGGCCTGGGGGTCTTCAGATGGCTACACCTTC
few,TRBV13,TRBJ2-7,NA,CASSFDEPYEQYF,TGTGCCAGCAGCTTCGACGAGCCCTACGAGCAGTACTTC
few,TRBV4-2,TRBJ2-3,TRBD2,CASSHPRERGESTDTQYF,TGTGCCAGCAGCCACCCGAGAGAGCGGGGGGAGAGCACAGATACGCAGTATTTT
NA,TRBV9,TRBJ2-1,TRBD2,CASSVASGTSFNNEQFF,TGTGCCAGCAGCGTAGCCTCCGGGACTAGTTTCAACAATGAGCAGTTCTTC
many,TRBV20-1,TRBJ1-5,NA,CSATNLDGAAQHF,TGCAGTGCTACGAATCTGGACGGCGCGGCCCAGCATTTT
few,TRBV27,TRBJ2-3,TRBD1,CASSPLDRAGTDTQYF,TGTGCCAGCAGCCCTCTCGACAGGGCTGGGACAGATACGCAGTATTTT
NA,TRBV19,TRBJ1-1,NA,CASSSNSLQLYAEAFF,TGTGCCAGTAGTTCAAATTCGTTACAGCTCTACGCAGAAGCTTTCTTT
few,TRBV29-1,TRBJ2-5,NA,CSVEDTLLRETQYF,TGCAGCGTTGAAGATACGCTTCTCAGAGAGACCCAGTACTTC
NA,TRBV5-1,TRBJ1-2,NA,CASSLGSVTAINYGYTF,TGCGCCAGCAGCTTGGGCTCGGTGACAGCTATCAACTATGGCTACACCTTC
NA,TRBV15,TRBJ1-1,NA,CATSREGDEAFF,TGTGCCACCAGCAGAGAAGGGGATGAAGCTTTCTTT
NA,TRBV2,TRBJ2-1,TRBD2,CASSDGLAGVSYNEQFF,TGTGCCAGCAGTGATGGACTAGCGGGAGTATCATACAATGAGCAGTTCTTC
NA,TRBV20-1,TRBJ2-4,NA,CSAPWGKNIQYF,TGCAGTGCTCCGTGGGGCAAAAACATTCAGTACTTC
few,TRBV5-1,TRBJ2-2,NA,CASSLDSGELFF,TGCGCCAGCAGCTTGGATAGCGGGGAGCTGTTTTTT
many,TRBV12-3/TRBV12-4,TRBJ1-1,NA,CASSFNTEAFF,TGTGCCAGCAGTTTTAACACTGAAGCTTTCTTT
NA,TRBV5-6,TRBJ1-2,NA,CASSPTGSGYTF,TGTGCCAGCAGCCCGACAGGATCGGGCTACACCTTC
NA,TRBV20-1,TRBJ1-2,NA,CSARRDFPNYGYTF,TGCAGTGCTAGAAGGGACTTCCCTAACTATGGCTACACCTTC
few,TRBV29-1,TRBJ2-1,NA,CSANRGGYNEQFF,TGCAGCGCAAACAGGGGGGGCTACAATGAGCAGTTCTTC